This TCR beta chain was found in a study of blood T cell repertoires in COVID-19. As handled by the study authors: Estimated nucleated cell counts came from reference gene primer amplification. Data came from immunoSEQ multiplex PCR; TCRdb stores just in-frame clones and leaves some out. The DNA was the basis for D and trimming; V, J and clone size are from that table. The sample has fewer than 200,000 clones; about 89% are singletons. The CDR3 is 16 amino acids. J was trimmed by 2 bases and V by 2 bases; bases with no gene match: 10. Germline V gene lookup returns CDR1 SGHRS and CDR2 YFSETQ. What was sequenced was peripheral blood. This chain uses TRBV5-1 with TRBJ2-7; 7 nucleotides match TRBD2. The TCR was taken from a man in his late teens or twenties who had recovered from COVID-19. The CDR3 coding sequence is TGCGCCAGCAGCTTTCTTCCTTCTAGCGGAACCTACGAGCAGTACTTC. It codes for CASSFLPSSGTYEQYF.